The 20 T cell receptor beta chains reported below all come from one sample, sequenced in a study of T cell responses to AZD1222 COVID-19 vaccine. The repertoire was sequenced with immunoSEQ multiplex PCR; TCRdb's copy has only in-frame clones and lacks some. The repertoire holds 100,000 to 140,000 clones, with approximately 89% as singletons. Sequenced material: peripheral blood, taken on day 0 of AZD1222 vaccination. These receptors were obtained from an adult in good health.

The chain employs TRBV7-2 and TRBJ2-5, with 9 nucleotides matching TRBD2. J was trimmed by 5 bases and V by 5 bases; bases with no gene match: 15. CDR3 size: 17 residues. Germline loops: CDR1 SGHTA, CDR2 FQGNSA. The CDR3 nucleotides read TGTGCCAGCAGCCCATTCCCGCGGGGGGGGAGTGGGGAGACCCAGTACTTC. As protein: CASSPFPRGGSGETQYF.

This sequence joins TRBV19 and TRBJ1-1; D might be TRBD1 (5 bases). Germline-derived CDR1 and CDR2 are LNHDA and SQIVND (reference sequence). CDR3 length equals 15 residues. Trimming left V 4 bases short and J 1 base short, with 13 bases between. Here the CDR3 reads CASSRWGLANTEAFF. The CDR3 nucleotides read TGTGCCAGTAGTAGATGGGGGTTAGCGAACACTGAAGCTTTCTTT.

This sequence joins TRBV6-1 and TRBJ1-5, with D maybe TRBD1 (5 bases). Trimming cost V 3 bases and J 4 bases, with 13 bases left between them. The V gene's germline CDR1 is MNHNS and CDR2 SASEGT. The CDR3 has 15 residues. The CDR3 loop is CASSEGGTVNQPQHF. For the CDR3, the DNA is TGTGCCAGCAGTGAGGGGGGGACGGTAAATCAGCCCCAGCATTTT.

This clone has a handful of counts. CDR3 in DNA: TGTGCCAGTAGTATGTCACTAGCGGACTACAATGAGCAGTTCTTC. Translating gives CASSMSLADYNEQFF. V is TRBV19 and J is TRBJ2-1; 8 bases are a match to TRBD2. V was pared by 3 bases and J by 3 bases, with 4 bases of the junction left unmatched. There are 15 residues in the CDR3. The V gene's germline CDR1 is LNHDA and CDR2 SQIVND (reference sequence).

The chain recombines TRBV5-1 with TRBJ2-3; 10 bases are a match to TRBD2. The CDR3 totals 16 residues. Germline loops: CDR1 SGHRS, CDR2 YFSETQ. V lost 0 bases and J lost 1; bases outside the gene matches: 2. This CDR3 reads CASSLVLAGGTDTQYF. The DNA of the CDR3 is TGCGCCAGCAGCTTGGTGCTAGCGGGGGGCACAGATACGCAGTATTTT.

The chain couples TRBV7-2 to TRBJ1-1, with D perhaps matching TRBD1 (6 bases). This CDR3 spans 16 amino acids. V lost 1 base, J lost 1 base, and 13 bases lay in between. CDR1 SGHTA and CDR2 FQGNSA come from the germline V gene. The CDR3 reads CASSLVPQGQNTEAFF. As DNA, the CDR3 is TGTGCCAGCAGCTTAGTACCCCAGGGGCAGAACACTGAAGCTTTCTTT.

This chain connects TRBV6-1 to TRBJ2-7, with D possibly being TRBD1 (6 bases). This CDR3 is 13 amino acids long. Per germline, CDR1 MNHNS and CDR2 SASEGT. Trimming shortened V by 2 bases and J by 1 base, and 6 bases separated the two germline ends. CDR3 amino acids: CASSEQGSYEQYF. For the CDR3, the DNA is TGTGCCAGCAGTGAACAGGGGTCCTACGAGCAGTACTTC.

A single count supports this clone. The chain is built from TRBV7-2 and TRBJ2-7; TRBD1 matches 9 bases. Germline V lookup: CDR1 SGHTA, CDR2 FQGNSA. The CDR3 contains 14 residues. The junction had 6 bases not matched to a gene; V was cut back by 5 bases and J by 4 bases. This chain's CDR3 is CASSPQGASYEQYF. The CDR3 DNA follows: TGTGCCAGCAGCCCACAGGGGGCTAGTTACGAGCAGTACTTC.

The CDR3 spells CSVERGGGYTF. Here the CDR3 DNA reads TGCAGCGTTGAAAGAGGAGGAGGCTACACCTTC. This chain links TRBV29-1 with TRBJ1-2; D not resolved. Germline V gene lookup returns CDR1 SQVTM and CDR2 ANQGSEA. The V gene lost 2 bases and the J gene lost 8 bases, with 9 bases spanning the gap. This CDR3 is built from 11 residues.

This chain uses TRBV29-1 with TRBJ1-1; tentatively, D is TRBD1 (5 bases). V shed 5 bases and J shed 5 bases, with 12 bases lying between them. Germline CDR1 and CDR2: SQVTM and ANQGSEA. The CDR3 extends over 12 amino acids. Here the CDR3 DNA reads TGCAGCGTTAAGGGGATTGGGACTGAAGCTTTCTTT. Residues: CSVKGIGTEAFF.

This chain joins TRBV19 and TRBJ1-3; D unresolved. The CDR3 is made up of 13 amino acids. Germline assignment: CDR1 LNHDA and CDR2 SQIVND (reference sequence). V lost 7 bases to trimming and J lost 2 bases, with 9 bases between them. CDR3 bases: TGTGCCAGTATCGGAGGTGCTGGAAACACCATATATTTT. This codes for CASIGGAGNTIYF.

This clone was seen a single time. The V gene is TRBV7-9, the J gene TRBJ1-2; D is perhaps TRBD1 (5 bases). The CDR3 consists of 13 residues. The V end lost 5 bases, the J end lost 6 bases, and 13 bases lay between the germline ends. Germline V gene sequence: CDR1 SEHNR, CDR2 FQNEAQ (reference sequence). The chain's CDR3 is CASSPTVGDGYTF. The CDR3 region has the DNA TGTGCCAGCAGCCCGACAGTCGGAGATGGCTACACCTTC.

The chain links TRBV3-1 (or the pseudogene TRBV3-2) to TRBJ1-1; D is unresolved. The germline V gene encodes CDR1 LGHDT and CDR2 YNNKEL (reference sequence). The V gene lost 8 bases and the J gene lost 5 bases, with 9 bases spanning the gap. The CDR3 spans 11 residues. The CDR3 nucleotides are TGTGCCAGCGAGCGGGGAACTGAAGCTTTCTTT. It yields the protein CASERGTEAFF.

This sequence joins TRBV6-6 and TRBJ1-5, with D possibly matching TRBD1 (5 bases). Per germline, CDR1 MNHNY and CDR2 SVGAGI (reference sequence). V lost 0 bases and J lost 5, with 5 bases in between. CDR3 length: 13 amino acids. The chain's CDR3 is CASSYSGDQPQHF. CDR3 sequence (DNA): TGTGCCAGCAGTTACTCAGGGGATCAGCCCCAGCATTTT.

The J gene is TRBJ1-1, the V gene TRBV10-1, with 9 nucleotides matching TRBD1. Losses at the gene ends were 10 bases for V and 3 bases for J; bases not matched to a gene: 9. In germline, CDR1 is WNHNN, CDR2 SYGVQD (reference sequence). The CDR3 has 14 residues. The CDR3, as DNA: TGCGCCATCCGGGGGTGGGACAGGGACACTGAAGCTTTCTTT. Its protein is CAIRGWDRDTEAFF.

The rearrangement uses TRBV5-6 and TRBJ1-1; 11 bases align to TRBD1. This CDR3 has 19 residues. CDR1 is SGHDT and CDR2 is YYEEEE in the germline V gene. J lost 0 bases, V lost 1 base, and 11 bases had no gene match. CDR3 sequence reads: CASSLWGTGGSRMNTEAFF. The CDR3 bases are TGTGCCAGCAGCTTGTGGGGGACAGGGGGATCGCGAATGAACACTGAAGCTTTCTTT.

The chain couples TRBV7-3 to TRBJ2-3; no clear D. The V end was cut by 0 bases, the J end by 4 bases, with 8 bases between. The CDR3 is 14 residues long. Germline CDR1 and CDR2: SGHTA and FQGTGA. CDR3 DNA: TGTGCCAGCAGCTTAACCCCAGGCGCAGATACGCAGTATTTT. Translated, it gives CASSLTPGADTQYF. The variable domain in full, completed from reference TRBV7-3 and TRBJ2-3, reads GAGVSQTPSNKVTEKGKYVELRCDPISGHTALYWYRQSLGQGPEFLIYFQGTGAADDSGLPNDRFFAVRPEGSVSTLKIQRTERGDSAVYLCASSLTPGADTQYFGPGTRLTVL.

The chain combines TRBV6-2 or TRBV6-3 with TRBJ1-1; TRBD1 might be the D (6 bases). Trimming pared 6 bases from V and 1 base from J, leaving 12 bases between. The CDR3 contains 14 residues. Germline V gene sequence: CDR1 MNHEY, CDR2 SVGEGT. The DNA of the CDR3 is TGTGCCAGCAGCCGGTGGGGGGCGAACACTGAAGCTTTCTTT. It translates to CASSRWGANTEAFF.

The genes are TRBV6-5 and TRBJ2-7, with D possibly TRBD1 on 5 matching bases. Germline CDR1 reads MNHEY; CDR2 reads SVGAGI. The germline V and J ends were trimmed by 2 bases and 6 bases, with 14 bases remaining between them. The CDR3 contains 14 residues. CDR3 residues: CASSYRGRAVEQYF. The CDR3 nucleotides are TGTGCCAGCAGTTACAGGGGCAGGGCTGTCGAGCAGTACTTC.

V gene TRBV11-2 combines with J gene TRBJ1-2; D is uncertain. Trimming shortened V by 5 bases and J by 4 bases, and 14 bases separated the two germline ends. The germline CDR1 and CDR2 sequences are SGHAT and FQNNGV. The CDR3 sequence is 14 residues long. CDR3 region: CASSPGPLPYGYTF. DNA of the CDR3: TGTGCCAGCAGCCCCGGACCGCTACCCTATGGCTACACCTTC. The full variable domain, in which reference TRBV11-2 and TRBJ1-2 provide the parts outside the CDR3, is EAGVAQSPRYKIIEKRQSVAFWCNPISGHATLYWYQQILGQGPKLLIQFQNNGVVDDSQLPKDRFSAERLKGVDSTLKIQPAKLEDSAVYLCASSPGPLPYGYTFGSGTRLTVV.